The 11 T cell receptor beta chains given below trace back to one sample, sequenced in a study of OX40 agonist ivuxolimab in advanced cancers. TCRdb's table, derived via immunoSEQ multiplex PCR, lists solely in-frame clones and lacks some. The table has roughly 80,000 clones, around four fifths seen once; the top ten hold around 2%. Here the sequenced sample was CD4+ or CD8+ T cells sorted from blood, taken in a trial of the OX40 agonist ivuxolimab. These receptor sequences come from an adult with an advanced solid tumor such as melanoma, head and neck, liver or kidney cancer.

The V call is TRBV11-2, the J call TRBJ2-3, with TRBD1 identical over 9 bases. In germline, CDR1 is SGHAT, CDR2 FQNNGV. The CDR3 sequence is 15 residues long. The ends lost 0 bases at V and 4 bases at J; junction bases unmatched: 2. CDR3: CASSLDNRGPDTQYF. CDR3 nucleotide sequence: TGTGCCAGCAGCTTAGACAACAGGGGGCCAGATACGCAGTATTTT.

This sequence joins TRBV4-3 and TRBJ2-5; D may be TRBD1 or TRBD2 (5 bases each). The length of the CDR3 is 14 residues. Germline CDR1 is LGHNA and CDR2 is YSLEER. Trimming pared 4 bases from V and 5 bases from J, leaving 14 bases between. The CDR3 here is CASSLQGDGETQYF. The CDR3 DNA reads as TGCGCCAGCAGCCTCCAGGGAGATGGGGAGACCCAGTACTTC.

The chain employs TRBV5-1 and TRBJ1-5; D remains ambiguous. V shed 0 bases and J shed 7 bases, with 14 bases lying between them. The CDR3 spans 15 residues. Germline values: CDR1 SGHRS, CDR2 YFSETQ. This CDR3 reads CASSLEGRVDQPQHF. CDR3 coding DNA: TGCGCCAGCAGCTTGGAGGGAAGGGTTGACCAGCCCCAGCATTTT.

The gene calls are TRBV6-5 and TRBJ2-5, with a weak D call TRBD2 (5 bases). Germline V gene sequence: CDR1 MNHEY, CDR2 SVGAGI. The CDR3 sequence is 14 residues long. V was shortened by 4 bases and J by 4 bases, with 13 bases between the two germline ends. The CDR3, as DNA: TGTGCCAGCAGTTCCTGGCAGGAGGTAGAGACCCAGTACTTC. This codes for CASSSWQEVETQYF.

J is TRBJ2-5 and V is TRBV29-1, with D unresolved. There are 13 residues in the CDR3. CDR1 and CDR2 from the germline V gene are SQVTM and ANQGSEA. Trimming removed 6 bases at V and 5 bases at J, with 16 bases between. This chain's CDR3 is CSVTGKGWETQYF. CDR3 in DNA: TGCAGCGTGACTGGGAAAGGGTGGGAGACCCAGTACTTC.

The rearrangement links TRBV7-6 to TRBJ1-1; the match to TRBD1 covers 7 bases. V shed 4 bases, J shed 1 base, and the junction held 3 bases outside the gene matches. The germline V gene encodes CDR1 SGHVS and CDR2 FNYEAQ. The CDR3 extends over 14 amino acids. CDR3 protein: CASSSGQENTEAFF. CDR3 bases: TGTGCCAGCAGCTCCGGACAGGAGAACACTGAAGCTTTCTTT.

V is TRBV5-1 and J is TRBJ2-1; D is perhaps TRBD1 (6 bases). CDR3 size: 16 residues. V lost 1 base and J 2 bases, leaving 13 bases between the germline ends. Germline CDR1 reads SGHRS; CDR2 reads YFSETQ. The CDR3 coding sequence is TGCGCCAGCAGCTTGTCCCCAGGGGTAGCCTACAATGAGCAGTTCTTC. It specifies CASSLSPGVAYNEQFF.

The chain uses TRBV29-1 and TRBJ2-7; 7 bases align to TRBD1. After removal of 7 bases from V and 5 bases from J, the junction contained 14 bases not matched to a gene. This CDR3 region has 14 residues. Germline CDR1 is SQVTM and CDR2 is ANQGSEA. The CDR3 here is CSAPLGQVNNEQYF. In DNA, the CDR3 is TGCAGCGCCCCCTTAGGACAGGTCAATAACGAGCAGTACTTC.

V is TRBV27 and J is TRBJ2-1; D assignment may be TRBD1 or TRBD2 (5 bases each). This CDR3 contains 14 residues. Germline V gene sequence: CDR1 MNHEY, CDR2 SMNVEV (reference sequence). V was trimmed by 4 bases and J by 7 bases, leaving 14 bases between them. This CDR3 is CASSSISGGNEQFF. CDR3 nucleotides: TGTGCCAGCAGTTCGATTAGTGGGGGAAATGAGCAGTTCTTC.

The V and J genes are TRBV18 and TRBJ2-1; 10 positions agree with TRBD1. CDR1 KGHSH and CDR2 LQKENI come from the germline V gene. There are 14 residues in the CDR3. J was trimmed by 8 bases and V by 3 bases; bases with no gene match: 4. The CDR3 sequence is CASSPGTGVDEQFF. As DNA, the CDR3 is TGTGCCAGCTCACCCGGGACAGGGGTGGATGAGCAGTTCTTC.

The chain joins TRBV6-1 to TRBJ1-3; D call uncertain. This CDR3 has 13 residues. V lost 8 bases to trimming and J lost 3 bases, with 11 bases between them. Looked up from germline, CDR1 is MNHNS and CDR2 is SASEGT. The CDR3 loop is CASGSFIGNTIYF. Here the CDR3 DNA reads TGTGCCAGCGGATCGTTCATTGGAAACACCATATATTTT.